One and the same sample provided the 16 T cell receptor beta chains below, sequenced in a study of vaccination effects on CD4 cells after COVID-19. Peptide-pool stimulation followed by sequencing identified expanded antigen-specific CD4+ clonotypes in the ViraFEST assay. Following a roughly ten-day culture, CD4+ T cells were purified. Vaccination of participants consisted of two doses of either the BNT162b2 or mRNA-1273 vaccine. The method was immunoSEQ multiplex PCR; TCRdb's version includes in-frame clones alone and lacks a portion of them. The sample consists of around 24,000 clones, roughly 76% of them appearing once. Their antigens remain unidentified. Sample: CD4+ T cells from PBMCs cultured with SARS-CoV-2 spike peptides, taken after COVID-19 vaccination. These receptors originate from a human donor who received a COVID-19 vaccine. Some clones in this sample may be carry-over from other donors' samples.

The V gene is TRBV24-1, the J gene TRBJ2-7; D is undetermined. The V end lost 1 base, the J end lost 2 bases, and 5 bases lay between the germline ends. Germline V gene sequence: CDR1 KGHDR, CDR2 SFDVKD. This CDR3 has 13 residues. CDR3 in amino acids: CATSDFPPYEQYV. Here the CDR3 DNA reads TGTGCCACCAGTGATTTTCCCCCCTACGAGCAGTACGTC.

The J gene is TRBJ2-3, the V gene TRBV6-1; tentative D call: TRBD1 (6 bases). The V gene's germline CDR1 is MNHNS and CDR2 SASEGT. V shed 2 bases and J shed 1 base, with 16 bases lying between them. There are 17 residues in the CDR3. As DNA, the CDR3 is TGTGCCAGCAGTGAAAATATCTGGGCAGGGGGCACAGATACGCAGTATTTT. It encodes CASSENIWAGGTDTQYF.

In regard to this clone: The same CDR3 also results from other DNA sequences found in this sample. The J gene is TRBJ2-5, the V gene TRBV12-3 or TRBV12-4; D is unclear. Trimming took 3 bases from V and 2 from J, leaving 1 base between them. The CDR3 length is 11 residues. CDR3: CASSLQETQYF. Here the CDR3 DNA reads TGTGCCAGCAGTTTGCAAGAGACCCAGTACTTC.

The genes are TRBV2 and TRBJ2-3; 9 nucleotides match TRBD1. Germline V CDR1 and CDR2: SNHLY, FYNNEI. V lost 7 bases, J lost 4 bases, and 9 bases stayed unmatched. CDR3 length equals 15 residues. The DNA for the CDR3 is TGTGCCAGCAAGCTAGAGAGACAGGGGGCAGATACGCAGTATTTT. It codes for CASKLERQGADTQYF.

The chain uses TRBV6-5 and TRBJ1-2; 8 nucleotides line up with TRBD1. The V and J ends lost 6 bases and 3 bases, in that order; junction bases with no gene match: 6. The CDR3 loop spans 14 amino acids. Looked up from germline, CDR1 is MNHEY and CDR2 is SVGAGI. The CDR3 sequence is CASSRGQGHYGYTF. The CDR3 nucleotides are TGTGCCAGCAGCCGAGGACAGGGCCACTATGGCTACACCTTC.

The chain uses TRBV28 and TRBJ1-1, with a tentative D call TRBD1 (6 bases). Germline-derived CDR1 and CDR2 are MDHEN and SYDVKM. The CDR3 runs to 17 residues. V dropped 6 bases and J dropped 4 bases, with 24 bases sitting between them. CDR3 nucleotide sequence: TGTGCCAGCAGCAGATTCCTTTCACAGGGTATGAGCACTGAAGCTTTCTTT. Translation: CASSRFLSQGMSTEAFF.

CDR3 DNA: TGCGCCAGCAGCTTGGCCCCGGAGGGGAAAGAGACCCAGTACTTC. It is translated as CASSLAPEGKETQYF. The chain uses TRBV5-1 and TRBJ2-5; possible D gene TRBD2, 6 bases. The CDR3 covers 15 residues. The V end lost 0 bases, the J end lost 3 bases, and 12 bases lay between the germline ends. Germline CDR1 is SGHRS and CDR2 is YFSETQ.

This sequence joins TRBV7-7 and TRBJ2-2; perhaps TRBD2 as D (6 bases). The CDR3 has 14 amino acids. Germline loops: CDR1 SSHAT, CDR2 FNYEAQ (reference sequence). Trimming removed 1 base at V and 6 bases at J, with 9 bases between. This CDR3 reads CASSLGRGPGELFF. The DNA for the CDR3 is TGTGCCAGCAGCTTAGGGCGGGGACCCGGGGAGCTGTTTTTT.

The chain is built from TRBV24-1 and TRBJ1-5; TRBD1 matches 10 bases. Trimming took 4 bases from V and 7 from J; bases not matched to a gene: 6. CDR3 length: 15 residues. CDR1 and CDR2 (germline): KGHDR, SFDVKD. DNA for the CDR3: TGTGCCACCAGTGACTCCCGACAGGGGGCCCAGCCCCAGCATTTT. Its translation is CATSDSRQGAQPQHF.

The chain is built from TRBV7-2 and TRBJ1-1, with a possible D match to TRBD1 (6 bases). Trimming left V 1 base short and J 4 bases short, with 10 bases between. This CDR3 contains 14 residues. CDR1 is SGHTA, CDR2 FQGNSA, per germline. CDR3 DNA: TGTGCCAGCAGCTTAGGACAGGCACTCACTGAAGCTTTCTTT. Translated, it gives CASSLGQALTEAFF.

The V gene is TRBV19, the J gene TRBJ1-2, with D unclear. The ends were cut back, 3 bases at V and 3 bases at J, with 5 bases in the middle. The CDR3 runs 12 residues. CDR1 is LNHDA, CDR2 SQIVND, per germline (reference sequence). In nucleotides, the CDR3 is TGTGCCAGTAGTATGTCATACTATGGCTACACCTTC. Translating gives CASSMSYYGYTF.

The chain has TRBV27 and TRBJ1-2, with D maybe TRBD1 (6 bases). V lost 4 bases and J 4 bases, leaving 10 bases between the germline ends. Germline V gene sequence: CDR1 MNHEY, CDR2 SMNVEV (reference sequence). This CDR3 is built from 13 residues. The CDR3 DNA is TGTGCCAGCAGTTCAACAGGGACCTATGGCTACACCTTC. Protein sequence: CASSSTGTYGYTF.

In its sample, this clone was seen once. This chain joins TRBV18 and TRBJ2-1, with D unresolved. V was cut by 5 bases and J by 4 bases, with 9 bases left in between. This CDR3 has 13 residues. From germline, CDR1 is KGHSH and CDR2 LQKENI. CDR3 region: CASSTDLYNEQFF. In DNA form, the CDR3 reads TGTGCCAGCTCAACGGACCTATACAATGAGCAGTTCTTC.

The V gene is TRBV9, the J gene TRBJ2-3, with D perhaps assigned TRBD1 or TRBD2 (5 bases each). The CDR3 length is 16 residues. V lost 0 bases, J lost 2 bases, and 13 bases lay in between. CDR1 and CDR2 from the germline V gene are SGDLS and YYNGEE. This CDR3 is CASSVEGTTATDTQYF. In DNA form, the CDR3 reads TGTGCCAGCAGCGTAGAGGGGACCACGGCCACAGATACGCAGTATTTT.

V usage is TRBV3-1 (or the pseudogene TRBV3-2) and J usage is TRBJ2-3; the D gene is possibly TRBD1 (6 bases). Germline loops: CDR1 LGHDT, CDR2 YNNKEL (reference sequence). This CDR3 has 14 amino acids. The V end lost 1 base, the J end lost 5 bases, and 10 bases lay between the germline ends. In DNA form, the CDR3 reads TGTGCCAGCAGCCAAGGGTCAGGGGAAGATACGCAGTATTTT. It specifies CASSQGSGEDTQYF.

V and J are TRBV10-2 and TRBJ2-1; 11 positions match TRBD2. V lost 6 bases and J lost 6; bases outside the gene matches: 7. The germline V gene encodes CDR1 WSHSY and CDR2 SAAADI. The CDR3 is made up of 15 amino acids. CDR3 sequence (DNA): TGCGCCAGCAGGGATAGCGGGGGGGCCGGCAATGAGCAGTTCTTC. It translates to CASRDSGGAGNEQFF.